The source of this T cell receptor (beta chain) is a study of blood T cells in healthy people across ages (dated by TCRdb to 2013 to 2016). About the study as a whole: In model experiments, template switching captured roughly one uniquely barcoded TCR beta cDNA molecule for every two T cells. To track age-related changes in TCR beta repertoire diversity, the study relied on deep sequencing normalized with unique cDNA molecular identifiers. The donors were split into four age groups: young (average around 15 years), middle-aged (roughly 39), aged (roughly 65) and long-lived (about 82). To avoid experimental bias, donors of different ages were spread randomly across the sequencing lanes. Two additional independent replicas of 1 million unique cDNA reads from the same blood draw were analyzed for two donors (one aged 18 to 29 and one aged 80 or older). Overall study outcomes, separate from this receptor: Observed TCR beta diversity correlated strongly with the percentage of naive T cells measured by flow cytometry. Estimates of total diversity from one million sequenced T cells were regarded as lower bounds and underestimates. Because the CMV infection status of the donors was unknown, age-related changes in expanded clonotypes may potentially have been confounded. Observed TCR beta diversity per million T cells fell roughly linearly with age, and a significant reduction was already apparent by age approximately 40. Conclusive comparison of naive and antigen-experienced compartments was prevented by the profiling of bulk unsorted PBMCs. Compared with the aged group, the long-lived group had more naive CD4+ T cells, fewer expanded clones and increased TCR diversity, suggesting age selection.

Systemically healthy Caucasian individuals from Russia, 39 in total and aged roughly 6 to 100 years, were included as donors. Approximately 10 milliliters of peripheral blood were collected from each donor into EDTA-treated Vacutainer tubes. Ficoll-Paque density-gradient centrifugation was used to isolate PBMCs, with at least 7 million per sample. Total RNA, at least 6 micrograms per sample, was extracted from PBMCs with Trizol reagent. The percentages of naive CD45RAhigh/CD27high T cells were determined by flow cytometry on a PBMC aliquot from every donor. Worth noting for this clonotype: No cognate antigen has been identified for it. The record has no base qualities; no much larger clone is one base away.

Library generation was performed with 5' RACE. TCRdb shows the sequencer as Illumina HiSeq 2500. The second PCR ran for about 6 to 11 cycles and used a J-beta primer mix along with a sample-barcoded 5' primer. Each TCR beta cDNA molecule received a unique molecular identifier from a template-switch 5' adaptor carrying 12 random nucleotides. Each sample yielded at least 2.5 million CDR3-containing paired-end reads. The Mint cDNA synthesis kit, primed by a TRBC-specific oligonucleotide, was used to synthesize first-strand cDNA from all RNA. All cDNA was treated with uracil-DNA glycosylase and then went through a first 18-cycle PCR with the universal primers M1SS and BC2_uni_R. The study's processing was this. Normalization of each sample was performed by random selection of 1 million high-quality reads, each carrying a distinct molecular identifier. Reads sharing molecular identifiers were discarded rather than binned into consensus sequences. CDR3 identification, clonotype clustering and error correction used MiTCR with a Q25 quality threshold and the strictest error-elimination algorithm. A nonparametric unseen species model using Euler transformation provided a lower-bound estimate of total TCR beta diversity. The raw public data were reprocessed by TCRdb itself: fastp quality trimming at Q25, MiXCR clonotype calling, in-frame beta chains only. Rows with one shared CDR3 protein collapse into an entry with the most common genes and DNA. The V and J calls shown here were made by TCRdb, not taken from the authors' results. The sample table records some 550,000 distinct CDR3 sequences; 40% to 55% of these occur just once. The ten largest clones represent around 25% of the sample.

The V and J ends are trimmed by 3 bases and 0 bases, leaving 11 bases between them. Reading from cysteine to phenylalanine, the CDR3 counts 16 amino acids. The entry retains the CDR3 DNA only, 48 bases that are in frame from base 1. Per the germline V gene, LGHNA is the CDR1 and YNFKEQ is the CDR2. Sequencing was carried out using blood. This receptor was taken from an older man in good health. In this chain, TRBV4-2 is recombined with TRBJ1-4, with no reliable assignment of the D segment. In nucleotides, the sequence is TGTGCCAGCAGCCATCTTCTTCCCCCAACTAATGAAAAACTGTTTTTT. It codes for CASSHLLPPTNEKLFF.